The 10 T cell receptor beta chains listed next were all sequenced from one sample in a study of Ad26.COV2.S vaccination and SARS-CoV-2 variants. Sequenced by immunoSEQ multiplex PCR; TCRdb stores in-frame clones only, minus some. The data hold about 480,000 clones, with roughly 85% observed a single time. The treatment is: around 19 received Ad26.COV2.S at low or high dose, single or two shots; about five received placebo; per-sample allocation not given. Following the first vaccine or placebo injection, samples were taken on day 63. This specimen was peripheral blood, taken in a trial of Ad26.COV2.S vaccine versus placebo. The receptors come from a person between 18 and 65 years old who received the Ad26.COV2.S COVID-19 vaccine or a placebo.

This clone came up a few times. The chain is built from TRBV27 and TRBJ2-7; perhaps TRBD1 as D (6 bases). Germline CDR1 and CDR2: MNHEY and SMNVEV (reference sequence). Trimming pared 5 bases from V and 2 bases from J, leaving 10 bases between. This CDR3 has 13 amino acids. DNA of the CDR3: TGTGCCAGCAGTCCTTACAGGGCCTACGAGCAGTACTTC. It is translated as CASSPYRAYEQYF.

This clone turned up a few times. The CDR3: CASSRGGYNEQFF. The CDR3 nucleotides are TGTGCCAGCAGCCGCGGGGGTTACAATGAGCAGTTCTTC. This chain links TRBV7-8 with TRBJ2-1, with TRBD2 matching over 7 bases. The length of the CDR3 is 13 residues. V gave up 5 bases and J gave up 4 bases; unmatched junction bases: 2. CDR1 and CDR2 from the germline V gene are SGHVS and FQNEAQ.

V gene TRBV29-1 combines with J gene TRBJ1-2; no firm D call. V was clipped by 4 bases and J by 2 bases, with 11 bases between them. Germline CDR1 is SQVTM and CDR2 is ANQGSEA. The CDR3 spans 13 residues. The CDR3, as DNA: TGCAGCGTTGTTCGGTTGGACAACTATGGCTACACCTTC. As protein: CSVVRLDNYGYTF.

In this sample, this clone turned up a few times. V gene TRBV6-5 combines with J gene TRBJ1-2, with D perhaps matching TRBD1 (6 bases). V dropped 6 bases and J dropped 2 bases, with 10 bases sitting between them. Looked up from germline, CDR1 is MNHEY and CDR2 is SVGAGI. The CDR3 is 13 residues long. This CDR3 is CASSPDRNYGYTF. In DNA form, the CDR3 reads TGTGCCAGCAGCCCGGACAGAAACTATGGCTACACCTTC.

This chain connects TRBV9 to TRBJ2-7; a possible D gene is TRBD1 (5 bases). V was cut by 2 bases and J by 4 bases, with 13 bases left in between. CDR3 length: 14 residues. Germline V gives CDR1 SGDLS, CDR2 YYNGEE. CDR3 bases: TGTGCCAGCAGCGTTGGGCAGGGCAGGTACGAGCAGTACTTC. Protein product: CASSVGQGRYEQYF. Combining the CDR3 with reference TRBV9 and TRBJ2-7 gives the whole variable domain DSGVTQTPKHLITATGQRVTLRCSPRSGDLSVYWYQQSLDQGLQFLIQYYNGEERAKGNILERFSAQQFPDLHSELNLSSLELGDSALYFCASSVGQGRYEQYFGPGTRLTVT.

The chain joins TRBV3-1 (or the pseudogene TRBV3-2) to TRBJ2-3, with 7 bases lining up with TRBD2. Germline loops: CDR1 LGHDT, CDR2 YNNKEL (reference sequence). Trimming cost V 0 bases and J 2 bases; bases outside gene matches: 8. This CDR3 spans 17 amino acids. The CDR3 region is CASSQDMAGRFTDTQYF. Written as DNA, the CDR3 is TGTGCCAGCAGCCAAGATATGGCCGGGAGGTTCACAGATACGCAGTATTTT.

The chain combines TRBV19 with TRBJ2-7; tentative D call: TRBD1 (5 bases). The CDR3 has 14 residues. Germline V lookup: CDR1 LNHDA, CDR2 SQIVND (reference sequence). The V gene lost 4 bases and the J gene lost 0 bases, with 10 bases spanning the gap. The chain's CDR3 is CASSTRQGSYEQYF. The DNA for the CDR3 is TGTGCCAGTAGTACACGGCAGGGCTCCTACGAGCAGTACTTC.

The chain joins TRBV25-1 to TRBJ2-7; tentatively, D is TRBD1 (6 bases). Germline V gene sequence: CDR1 MGHDK, CDR2 SYGVNS. The CDR3 has 14 amino acids. The germline V and J ends were trimmed by 6 bases and 3 bases, with 15 bases remaining between them. CDR3 loop: CASSVPGEIYEQYF. The CDR3 coding sequence is TGTGCCAGCAGCGTACCAGGGGAGATCTACGAGCAGTACTTC.

This rearrangement joins TRBV18 to TRBJ2-7, with unresolved D. CDR1 and CDR2 (germline): KGHSH, LQKENI. Trimming stripped 6 bases from V and 0 bases from J, with 15 bases between. The CDR3 spans 15 residues. CDR3 sequence (DNA): TGTGCCAGCTCGCCTATCTGGCAGGCCTCCTACGAGCAGTACTTC. Residues: CASSPIWQASYEQYF.

This sequence joins TRBV6-6 and TRBJ2-3, with D unclear. Germline CDR1 is MNHNY and CDR2 is SVGAGI (reference sequence). The CDR3 has 13 amino acids. V lost 7 bases and J 13 bases, leaving 21 bases between the germline ends. The CDR3 region is CASTRSTLAAEYF. CDR3 nucleotides: TGTGCCAGCACCCGCTCCACCCTGGCTGCTGAGTATTTT.